This T cell receptor (beta chain) comes out of a study of vaccination effects on CD4 cells after COVID-19 (dated by TCRdb to about 2022). Study-wide context: Each participant received two doses of an mRNA SARS-CoV-2 vaccine, either BNT162b2 or mRNA-1273. Cultures from other donors in the study were sequenced using the Oncomine TCR Beta short-read assay on an Illumina iSeq 100. SARS-CoV-2 spike-specific CD4+ TCR repertoires were compared before and after mRNA vaccination in COVID-19 convalescent patients and in infection-naive vaccine recipients. A total of 10 COVID-19 convalescent patients and a handful of SARS-CoV-2-naive healthy vaccine recipients were included in the full study.

Results the study describes overall, beyond this receptor: Both infection-induced and vaccine-induced clones contracted markedly at late post-vaccination timepoints, which is consistent with waning T cell responses. Limitations of the study were the small number of convalescent patients and the absence of early post-infection timepoints. Among healthy vaccine recipients, nearly all vaccine-induced clones were SARS-CoV-2 mono-reactive, and only 1 of 255 was cross-reactive with common cold coronaviruses.

In the ViraFEST assay, PBMC were stimulated with viral peptide pools, and TCR sequencing was then used to find antigen-specific CD4+ T cell clonotypes based on their expansion. After approximately eleven days of culture, CD4+ T cells were isolated with the EasySep CD4+ T cell isolation kit. Negative nucleocapsid antibody results before and after vaccination confirmed that the healthy vaccine recipients had no prior SARS-CoV-2 infection. Each well held roughly 2.2 million PBMC cultured in IMDM containing approximately 5% human AB serum, approximately 10 IU/ml IL-2 and gentamicin, along with 8 to 10 ug/ml peptides. On days 3 and 7, half of the culture medium was replaced with fresh IL-2-containing medium. Unless noted otherwise, every peptide stimulation condition was cultured in triplicate wells. Using Ficoll-Paque Plus gradient centrifugation, PBMC were separated from whole blood and then either used fresh or cryopreserved at -140C. The overlapping peptide pools covered the spike proteins of SARS-CoV-2 as well as those of the common cold coronaviruses HCoV-NL63, HCoV-OC43 and HCoV-229E. Genomic DNA was extracted from cultured CD4+ T cells with the QIAamp micro DNA kit.

Its CDR3 holds 13 amino acids, cysteine through phenylalanine. Only the CDR3 part of the read is kept: 39 bases, read in frame from the first base. Worth noting for this clone: This clone's antigen is unknown. There are no base qualities to consult, and no much larger clone falls within one base.

Receptor amplification or capture employed the immunoSEQ multiplex PCR assay. DNA from the cultured, isolated CD4+ T cells was subjected to TCR beta CDR3 sequencing. The original pipeline was this. The analysis removed non-productive TCR sequences, trimmed reads to the CDR3 region, and retained only CDR3s that were 7 or more amino acids long. Antigen-specific clonotypes were identified using the MANAFEST web app by comparison of expansion in peptide wells against reference cultures. To count as positive, a clone had to show expansion at FDR<0.05 compared with the reference and with all other wells, an odds ratio above 5, and a frequency above 0.1% in two replicate wells. A clonotype was called cross-reactive if it was significantly expanded both in SARS-CoV-2 spike wells and in at least one common cold coronavirus spike condition. Using the stringdist R package, CDR3 similarity was measured by Levenshtein distance, and unrooted trees were constructed with ape in R 3.6.1. TCRdb obtained this table from immuneACCESS and retained in-frame rearrangements with V and J assigned. These tables miss some clones; where compared with another copy, unresolved V genes account for less than half of the shortfall, and the remainder is unexplained. V, J and clone size are taken as reported in that table, and D and trimming were inferred from the DNA itself. This sample lists 78,000 or so clones; 60% to 85% were detected once. Of the sample, 10% falls within the top ten clones.

Here the sequenced sample was CD4+ T cells from PBMCs cultured with SARS-CoV-2 spike peptides, taken before COVID-19 vaccination. The label giving this sample's cell subset or site can be read as: SARS-CoV-2 spike overlapping peptide pool stimulation. Rearrangement joined TRBV21-1 to TRBJ2-3. TRBV21-1 is an annotated pseudogene. The TCR sequence derives from a human donor who received a COVID-19 vaccine. The nucleotides are TGTGCCAGCAGCGTAGGATGGCTAGATACGCAGTATTTT. Its amino acids are CASSVGWLDTQYF.